The clone carrying this T cell receptor beta chain has more than one count but fewer than ten. The sample comes from a study of naive and memory T cell subsets. V lost 6 bases, J lost 0 bases, and 10 bases stayed unmatched. The CDR3 has 17 amino acids. Two oligonucleotides, mixed equimolar, formed the beta constant-region primer covering TRBC1 and TRBC2. A single record per CDR3 protein comes from TCRdb applying MiXCR to the UMI-ligation and nested PCR reads. Of 140,000 to 150,000 distinct CDR3 sequences in the sample, about 17% were seen once. CMV status came from CD4+ IFNgamma after overnight CMV lysate stimulation.

The genes are TRBV12-3 or TRBV12-4 and TRBJ1-1; 10 bases match TRBD1. The TCR was taken from a human donor in good health. The sample was naive CD4+ T cells from blood. CDR3 amino acids: CASRGDRGLVMNTEAFF. In nucleotides, the CDR3 is TGTGCCAGCAGGGGTGACAGGGGGCTAGTGATGAACACTGAAGCTTTCTTT.